The 19 T cell receptor beta chains reported below all come from one sample, sequenced in a study of blood T cells in healthy people across ages. Sample-barcoded 5' priming and a J-beta primer mix drove a second PCR of roughly 7 to 11 cycles. One entry per CDR3 protein, called by TCRdb with MiXCR from the 5' RACE reads. This sample yields 550,000 to 750,000 distinct CDR3 sequences, of which 20% to 25% are seen a single time; 3.5% to 4% belongs to the top ten. Sequenced: blood. The receptors come from a man aged 70 or older in good health.

This clonotype has more than one count but fewer than ten. The rearrangement joins TRBV25-1 to TRBJ2-6; 8 nucleotides align to TRBD1. This CDR3 has 18 residues. Losses at the gene ends were 2 bases for V and 0 bases for J; bases not matched to a gene: 6. Germline V gene sequence: CDR1 MGHDK, CDR2 SYGVNS. The CDR3 reads CASSEGVRGPSGANVLTF. CDR3 in DNA: TGTGCCAGCAGTGAAGGAGTCAGGGGGCCCTCTGGGGCCAACGTCCTGACTTTC.

This clonotype has only a few counts. CDR3 nucleotide sequence: TGCAGTGCTAGAGGAGCAGTCCAAGAGACCCAGTACTTC. As protein: CSARGAVQETQYF. The chain links TRBV20-1 to TRBJ2-5; D is unresolved. The CDR3 has 13 residues. Germline lookup yields CDR1 DFQATT and CDR2 SNEGSKA (reference sequence). V was cut by 1 base and J by 1 base, with 7 bases left in between.

The CDR3 DNA reads TGCAGTGCTAGGCCCATAAGTGGGAACACCGGGGAGCTGTTTTTT. This codes for CSARPISGNTGELFF. The chain employs TRBV20-1 and TRBJ2-2, with no clear D. The CDR3 is 15 residues long. Germline-derived CDR1 and CDR2 are DFQATT and SNEGSKA (reference sequence). Trimming took off 3 bases at V and 1 base at J, with 12 bases between the two ends.

The V and J genes are TRBV20-1 and TRBJ2-5, with 8 positions matching TRBD2. The assigned J gene may be wrong: the sequence end matches TRBJ2-7 better. This CDR3 comprises 12 residues. Germline CDR1 and CDR2: DFQATT and SNEGSKA (reference sequence). The CDR3 DNA sequence: TGCAGTGCTAGAGATGGGACTAGCGAGCAGTACTTC. Translated, it gives CSARDGTSEQYF.

The V gene is TRBV7-2, the J gene TRBJ2-1, with 9 bases lining up with TRBD2. The CDR3 sequence is 17 residues long. V dropped 2 bases and J dropped 4; count of bases not matched to a gene: 9. Germline lookup yields CDR1 SGHTA and CDR2 FQGNSA. In DNA form, the CDR3 reads TGTGCCAGCAGCTTAAGTTCGGCGGGGGGGCTTTACAATGAGCAGTTCTTC. This sequence encodes CASSLSSAGGLYNEQFF.

As for this clonotype: A junction boundary mismatches the germline segment, possibly from a read error. V gene TRBV29-1 combines with J gene TRBJ2-5; D gene ambiguous. This CDR3 spans 11 amino acids. The germline CDR1 and CDR2 sequences are SQVTM and ANQGSEA. CDR3 loop: CSAEEIDEQSF. CDR3 nucleotides: TGCAGCGCAGAAGAGATCGATGAGCAGTCCTTC.

V is TRBV11-2 and J is TRBJ1-2; D unresolved. This CDR3 is 14 amino acids long. Germline assignment: CDR1 SGHAT and CDR2 FQNNGV. Trimming pared 4 bases from V and 4 bases from J, leaving 13 bases between. CDR3 sequence: CASSSNQYIYGYTF. DNA of the CDR3: TGTGCCAGCAGCTCGAATCAGTATATCTATGGCTACACCTTC.

This chain links TRBV20-1 with TRBJ2-6; D is possibly TRBD1 (6 bases). The germline V gene encodes CDR1 DFQATT and CDR2 SNEGSKA (reference sequence). The CDR3 extends over 15 amino acids. Trimming left V 2 bases short and J 2 bases short, with 10 bases between. The CDR3 DNA follows: TGCAGTGCTAGATCAGGGGCCACTGGGGCCAACGTCCTGACTTTC. It codes for CSARSGATGANVLTF.

This chain joins TRBV6-2 or TRBV6-3 and TRBJ1-2; D gene unclear. Trimming removed 6 bases at V and 4 bases at J, with 12 bases between. The CDR3 covers 13 residues. The germline CDR1 and CDR2 sequences are MNHEY and SVGEGT. CDR3 sequence: CASSGGSRYGYTF. Here the CDR3 DNA reads TGTGCCAGCAGCGGCGGGAGTCGCTATGGCTACACCTTC.

This clonotype was counted only a few times. The chain links TRBV3-1 to TRBJ1-2; D gene ambiguous. V lost 0 bases and J lost 5, with 10 bases in between. Germline V lookup: CDR1 LGHDT, CDR2 YNNKEL (reference sequence). The CDR3 consists of 14 residues. CDR3: CASSQEVESYGYTF. In DNA, the CDR3 is TGTGCCAGCAGCCAAGAGGTCGAGAGTTATGGCTACACCTTC.

This clonotype was counted between two and nine times. The chain employs TRBV20-1 and TRBJ1-2, with 12 bases aligning to TRBD1. The V segment lost 3 bases and the J segment 4 bases; nucleotides outside the gene matches: 6. This CDR3 spans 15 amino acids. The germline V gene has CDR1 DFQATT and CDR2 SNEGSKA (reference sequence). For the CDR3, the DNA is TGCAGTGCTAGCCCGGGACAGGGGGCCTCCTATGGCTACACCTTC. Its protein product is CSASPGQGASYGYTF.

The chain couples TRBV5-1 to TRBJ1-1; 8 bases line up with TRBD1. With V trimmed by 4 bases and J by 6 bases, 8 bases remained unmatched. CDR1 is SGHRS, CDR2 YFSETQ, per germline. CDR3 length: 14 amino acids. CDR3 sequence reads: CASSRGTGEAEAFF. The CDR3 DNA sequence: TGCGCCAGCAGCCGCGGGACAGGTGAGGCTGAAGCTTTCTTT.

The chain carries TRBV2 and TRBJ1-5; D not resolved. The CDR3 is 15 residues long. CDR1 is SNHLY and CDR2 is FYNNEI in the germline V gene. V shed 2 bases and J shed 0 bases, with 8 bases lying between them. CDR3: CASSEKDGSNQPQHF. The CDR3 DNA is TGTGCCAGCAGTGAAAAGGACGGTAGCAATCAGCCCCAGCATTTT.

Ten or more counts support this clonotype. This rearrangement joins TRBV27 to TRBJ1-2; D possibly corresponds to TRBD1 (5 bases). Germline V CDR1 and CDR2: MNHEY, SMNVEV (reference sequence). The CDR3 length is 13 residues. V lost 0 bases, J lost 8 bases, and 10 bases lay in between. The CDR3 DNA follows: TGTGCCAGCAGTTTATCCGGGGGAGGGGGCTACACCTTC. As protein: CASSLSGGGGYTF.

This clonotype was seen more than once but under ten times. This sequence joins TRBV5-1 and TRBJ2-5; 11 nucleotides match TRBD2. Gene TRBJ2-7 matches the end of the DNA better, so the J call may be wrong. The CDR3 is 16 residues long. Germline values: CDR1 SGHRS, CDR2 YFSETQ. The CDR3 reads CASSKTSGMSSYEQYF. CDR3 sequence (DNA): TGCGCCAGCAGCAAGACTAGCGGGATGAGCTCCTACGAGCAGTACTTC.

V and J are TRBV14 and TRBJ2-5; D call uncertain. CDR1 and CDR2 (germline): SGHDN, FVKESK. The CDR3 has 13 residues. V dropped 1 base and J dropped 6 bases, with 9 bases sitting between them. The CDR3 spells CASSQGAWKTQYF. The CDR3 DNA reads TGTGCCAGCAGCCAAGGGGCCTGGAAGACCCAGTACTTC.

This clonotype has only a few counts. The rearrangement uses TRBV6-2 or TRBV6-3 and TRBJ2-5; D not resolved. Deletions cut 2 bases from V and 5 bases from J, with 6 bases between. CDR3 length equals 12 residues. Germline V gene lookup returns CDR1 MNHEY and CDR2 SVGEGT. DNA for the CDR3: TGTGCCAGCAGTTACAGGATGGAGACCCAGTACTTC. This translates into CASSYRMETQYF.

This chain links TRBV6-2 or TRBV6-3 with TRBJ2-1; a weak D match, TRBD2 (6 bases). Germline CDR1 and CDR2: MNHEY and SVGEGT. The V and J ends lost 2 bases and 1 base respectively, with 12 bases between them. This CDR3 is built from 16 residues. The CDR3 region has the DNA TGTGCCAGCAGTTACAGGAGTGCGGGATCCTACAATGAGCAGTTCTTC. Protein sequence: CASSYRSAGSYNEQFF.

CDR3 loop: CASNSPGGYYEQYF. The CDR3 DNA is TGTGCCAGCAACTCGCCTGGTGGGTACTACGAGCAGTACTTC. The genes are TRBV28 and TRBJ2-5, with D unclear. The J call is doubtful: the DNA matches TRBJ2-7 better. The CDR3 spans 14 residues. Germline CDR1 and CDR2: MDHEN and SYDVKM.